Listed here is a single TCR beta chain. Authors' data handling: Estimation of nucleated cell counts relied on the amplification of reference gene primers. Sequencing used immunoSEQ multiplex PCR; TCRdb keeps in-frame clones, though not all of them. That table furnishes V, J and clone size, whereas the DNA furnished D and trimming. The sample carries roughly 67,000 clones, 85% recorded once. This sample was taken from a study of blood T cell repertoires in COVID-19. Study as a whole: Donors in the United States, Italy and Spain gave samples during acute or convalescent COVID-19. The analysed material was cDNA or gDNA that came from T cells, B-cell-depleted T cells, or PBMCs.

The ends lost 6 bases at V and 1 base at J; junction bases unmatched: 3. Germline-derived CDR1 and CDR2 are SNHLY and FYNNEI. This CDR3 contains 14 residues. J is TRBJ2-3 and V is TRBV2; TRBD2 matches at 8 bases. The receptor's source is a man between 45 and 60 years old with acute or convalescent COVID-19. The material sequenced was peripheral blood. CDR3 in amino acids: CASRRGGGTDTQYF. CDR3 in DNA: TGTGCCAGCAGACGGGGGGGAGGCACAGATACGCAGTATTTT.